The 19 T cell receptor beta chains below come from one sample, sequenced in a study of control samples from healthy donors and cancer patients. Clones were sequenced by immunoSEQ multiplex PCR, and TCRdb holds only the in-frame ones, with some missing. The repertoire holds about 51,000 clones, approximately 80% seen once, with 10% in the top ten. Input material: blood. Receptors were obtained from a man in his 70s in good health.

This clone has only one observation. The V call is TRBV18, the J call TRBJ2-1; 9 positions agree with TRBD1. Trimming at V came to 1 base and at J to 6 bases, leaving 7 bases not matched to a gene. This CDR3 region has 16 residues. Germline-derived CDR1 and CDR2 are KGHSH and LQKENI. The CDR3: CASSPLRDRVVNEQFF. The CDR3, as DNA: TGTGCCAGCTCACCACTCCGGGACAGGGTCGTCAATGAGCAGTTCTTC.

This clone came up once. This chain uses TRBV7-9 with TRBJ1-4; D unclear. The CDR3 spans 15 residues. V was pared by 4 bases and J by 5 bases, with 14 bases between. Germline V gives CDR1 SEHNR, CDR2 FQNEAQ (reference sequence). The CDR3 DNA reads TGTGCCAGCAGCTCCCCCGGGAGAGAAAATGAAAAACTGTTTTTT. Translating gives CASSSPGRENEKLFF.

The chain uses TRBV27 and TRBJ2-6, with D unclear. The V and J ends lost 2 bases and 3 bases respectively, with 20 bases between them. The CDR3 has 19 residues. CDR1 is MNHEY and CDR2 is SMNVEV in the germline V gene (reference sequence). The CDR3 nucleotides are TGTGCCAGCAGTTTAAGGGAATATCCCGTCTCTGATGGGGCCAACGTCCTGACTTTC. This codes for CASSLREYPVSDGANVLTF.

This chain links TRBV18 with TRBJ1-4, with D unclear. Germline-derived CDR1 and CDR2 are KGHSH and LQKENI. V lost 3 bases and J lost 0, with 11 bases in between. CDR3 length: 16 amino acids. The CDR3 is CASSPSTPSTNEKLFF. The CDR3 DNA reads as TGTGCCAGCTCACCGTCGACACCTTCAACTAATGAAAAACTGTTTTTT. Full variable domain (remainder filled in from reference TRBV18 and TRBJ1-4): NAGVMQNPRHLVRRRGQEARLRCSPMKGHSHVYWYRQLPEEGLKFMVYLQKENIIDESGMPKERFSAEFPKEGPSILRIQQVVRGDSAAYFCASSPSTPSTNEKLFFGSGTQLSVL.

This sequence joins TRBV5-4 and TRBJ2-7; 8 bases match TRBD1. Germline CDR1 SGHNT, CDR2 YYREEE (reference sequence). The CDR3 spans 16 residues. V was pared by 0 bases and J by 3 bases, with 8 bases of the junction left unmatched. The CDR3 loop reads CASSLGGQGGGYEQYF. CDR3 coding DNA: TGTGCCAGCAGCTTGGGTGGACAGGGAGGAGGCTACGAGCAGTACTTC.

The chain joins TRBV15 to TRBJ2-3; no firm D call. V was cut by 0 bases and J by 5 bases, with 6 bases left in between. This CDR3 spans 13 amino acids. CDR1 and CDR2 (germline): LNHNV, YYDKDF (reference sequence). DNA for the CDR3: TGTGCCACCAGCAGAGATCGAGGAGATACGCAGTATTTT. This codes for CATSRDRGDTQYF.

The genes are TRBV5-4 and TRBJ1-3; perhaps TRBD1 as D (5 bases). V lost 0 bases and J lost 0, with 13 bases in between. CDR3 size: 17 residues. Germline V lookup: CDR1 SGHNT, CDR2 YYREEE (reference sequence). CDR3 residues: CASSLGRGTSSGNTIYF. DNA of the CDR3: TGTGCCAGCAGCTTGGGGAGGGGAACGAGCTCTGGAAACACCATATATTTT.

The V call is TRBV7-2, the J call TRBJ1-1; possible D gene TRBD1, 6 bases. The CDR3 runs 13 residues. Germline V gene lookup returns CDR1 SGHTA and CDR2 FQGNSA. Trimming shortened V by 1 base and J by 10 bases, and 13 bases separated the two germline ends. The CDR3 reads CASSLVTGRGAFF. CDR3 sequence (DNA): TGTGCCAGCAGCTTAGTTACAGGGAGGGGAGCTTTCTTT.

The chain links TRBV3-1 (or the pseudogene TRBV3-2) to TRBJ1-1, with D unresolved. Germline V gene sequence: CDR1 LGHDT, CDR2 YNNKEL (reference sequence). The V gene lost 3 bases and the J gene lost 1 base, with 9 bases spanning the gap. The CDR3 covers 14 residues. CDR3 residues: CASSHLAANTEAFF. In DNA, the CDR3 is TGTGCCAGCAGCCATTTGGCGGCGAACACTGAAGCTTTCTTT.

The DNA for the CDR3 is TGTGCCAGCAGCACCCGGGACTCCCTGTACAATGAGCAGTTCTTC. This codes for CASSTRDSLYNEQFF. V gene TRBV11-3 combines with J gene TRBJ2-1; the D gene is possibly TRBD2 (6 bases). This CDR3 is 15 amino acids long. Trimming took 5 bases from V and 4 from J, leaving 15 bases between them. The germline gives CDR1 SGHNT, CDR2 YENEEA.

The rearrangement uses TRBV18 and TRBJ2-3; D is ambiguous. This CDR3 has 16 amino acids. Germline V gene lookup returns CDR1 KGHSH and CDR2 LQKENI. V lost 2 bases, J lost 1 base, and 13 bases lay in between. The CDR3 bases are TGTGCCAGCTCACCAAGGACGACCGACGGCACAGATACGCAGTATTTT. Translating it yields CASSPRTTDGTDTQYF.

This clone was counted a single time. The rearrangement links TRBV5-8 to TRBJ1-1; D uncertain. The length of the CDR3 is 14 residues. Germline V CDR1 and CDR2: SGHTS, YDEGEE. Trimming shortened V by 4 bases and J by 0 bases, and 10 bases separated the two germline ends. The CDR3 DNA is TGTGCCAGCAGCATGGGAGACATGAACACTGAAGCTTTCTTT. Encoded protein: CASSMGDMNTEAFF.

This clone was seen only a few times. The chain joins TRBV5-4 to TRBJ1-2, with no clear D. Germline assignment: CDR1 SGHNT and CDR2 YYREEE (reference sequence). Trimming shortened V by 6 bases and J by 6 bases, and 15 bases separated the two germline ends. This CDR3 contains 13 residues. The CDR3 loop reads CASTSLKDHGYTF. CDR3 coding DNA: TGTGCCAGCACCTCACTCAAAGACCATGGCTACACCTTC. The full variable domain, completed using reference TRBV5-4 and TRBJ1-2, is ETGVTQSPTHLIKTRGQQVTLRCSSQSGHNTVSWYQQALGQGPQFIFQYYREEENGRGNFPPRFSGLQFPNYSSELNVNALELDDSALYLCASTSLKDHGYTFGSGTRLTVV.

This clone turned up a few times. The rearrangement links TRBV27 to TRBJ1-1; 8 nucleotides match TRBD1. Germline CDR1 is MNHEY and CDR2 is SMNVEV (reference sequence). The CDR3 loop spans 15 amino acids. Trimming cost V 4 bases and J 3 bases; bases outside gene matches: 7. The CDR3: CASSSYSDRDTEAFF. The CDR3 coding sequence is TGTGCCAGCAGTTCCTACTCGGACAGGGACACTGAAGCTTTCTTT.

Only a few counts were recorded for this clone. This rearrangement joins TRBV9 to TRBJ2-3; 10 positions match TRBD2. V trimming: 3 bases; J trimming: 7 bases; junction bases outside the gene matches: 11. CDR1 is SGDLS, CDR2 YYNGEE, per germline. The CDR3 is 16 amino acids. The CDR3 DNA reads TGTGCCAGCAGCGCCGGGCAGCGGGAGGGCCTGAATACGCAGTATTTT. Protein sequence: CASSAGQREGLNTQYF.

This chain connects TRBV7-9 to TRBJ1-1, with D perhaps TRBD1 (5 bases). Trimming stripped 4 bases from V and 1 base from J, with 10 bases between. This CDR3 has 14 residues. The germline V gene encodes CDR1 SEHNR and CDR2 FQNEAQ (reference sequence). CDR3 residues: CASSSSTGNTEAFF. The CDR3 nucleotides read TGTGCCAGCAGCTCCTCCACAGGGAACACTGAAGCTTTCTTT.

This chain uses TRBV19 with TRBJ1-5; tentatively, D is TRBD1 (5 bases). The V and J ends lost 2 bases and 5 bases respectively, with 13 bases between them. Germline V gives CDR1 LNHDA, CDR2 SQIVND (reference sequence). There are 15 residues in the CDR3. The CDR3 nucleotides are TGTGCCAGTAGTATATCCCAGGGTGTCCATCAGCCCCAGCATTTT. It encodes CASSISQGVHQPQHF. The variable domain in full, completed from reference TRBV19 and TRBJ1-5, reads DGGITQSPKYLFRKEGQNVTLSCEQNLNHDAMYWYRQDPGQGLRLIYYSQIVNDFQKGDIAEGYSVSREKKESFPLTVTSAQKNPTAFYLCASSISQGVHQPQHFGDGTRLSIL.

The CDR3 DNA reads TGCGCCAGCAGCTTCCAGGGGGCTTCTAATGAAAAACTGTTTTTT. This encodes CASSFQGASNEKLFF. The V call is TRBV5-1, the J call TRBJ1-4; 8 bases match TRBD1. From germline, CDR1 is SGHRS and CDR2 YFSETQ. The CDR3 totals 15 residues. J was trimmed by 3 bases and V by 2 bases; bases with no gene match: 3. Based on the CDR3 plus reference TRBV5-1 and TRBJ1-4, the full variable domain is KAGVTQTPRYLIKTRGQQVTLSCSPISGHRSVSWYQQTPGQGLQFLFEYFSETQRNKGNFPGRFSGRQFSNSRSEMNVSTLELGDSALYLCASSFQGASNEKLFFGSGTQLSVL.

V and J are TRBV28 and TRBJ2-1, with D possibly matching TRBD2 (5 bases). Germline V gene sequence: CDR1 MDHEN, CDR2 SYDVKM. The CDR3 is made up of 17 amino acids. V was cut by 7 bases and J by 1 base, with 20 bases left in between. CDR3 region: CASTQRRGVGSYNEQFF. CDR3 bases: TGTGCCAGCACTCAACGTCGGGGTGTGGGGTCCTACAATGAGCAGTTCTTC.